This TCR beta chain emerged from a study of identifying expanded T cells in peripheral blood. Points from the study as a whole: Over two and four weeks, about 15 and 18 clones changed, versus 1.2 between replicates. Two-week clone count variance significantly increased as total template count grew.

Profiled with immunoSEQ multiplex PCR; TCRdb holds only in-frame clones, not every one. The repertoire holds tens of thousands of clones, with approximately 90% as singletons. No infections or other immune events were documented during collection. With respect to this clone: Its cognate antigen is unknown.

This TCR derives from a person aged 18-69 years in good health. Sequencing was carried out using blood.

The CDR3 protein is CASSDPAPAGDTQYF. CDR3 DNA sequence: TGTGCCAGCAGCGACCCTGCACCGGCCGGGGATACGCAGTATTTT. This chain joins TRBV7-6 and TRBJ2-3; D not resolved. The CDR3 loop spans 15 amino acids. CDR1 is SGHVS and CDR2 is FNYEAQ in the germline V gene. The V gene lost 5 bases and the J gene lost 6 bases, with 18 bases spanning the gap.